One and the same sample provided the 22 T cell receptor beta chains below, sequenced in a study of tumor and adjacent non-tumor tissue in lung cancer (dated by TCRdb to the late 2010s). Library method: multiplex PCR. The run used an Illumina HiSeq 2500. TCRbeta libraries were built by three rounds of nested PCR using primers (Table S4), following protocols modified from ARM-PCR. The public sequencing data were trimmed at Q25 with fastp and processed into clonotypes with MiXCR by TCRdb, which kept only in-frame beta chains. Identical CDR3 protein sequences are pooled into one entry, listed with their most common genes and DNA. The sample data list 85,000 to 130,000 distinct CDR3 sequences, and approximately 60% of these were observed just once. The top ten clones comprise around a fifth of the sample. RNA was isolated from bulk unsorted tissue, and RNA quality was assessed with a NanoDrop ND-1000 and an Agilent 2100. For the normal lung samples, distant non-tumor tissue was collected more than 3 cm away from the tumor edge.

Specimen: distant non-tumor lung tissue. The receptors stem from a man aged 30-40 years with non-small cell lung cancer.

Concerning this clonotype itself: A much larger clone differs by one base, so this may be a read error. The CDR3 carries no conserved terminal phenylalanine or tryptophan, so it likely arises from a read error. As DNA, the CDR3 is TGTGCCATCAGTGGGACGGTAAATGGGGGCTACACCCTC. It translates to CAISGTVNGGYTL. V and J are TRBV10-3 and TRBJ1-2; no definite D call. Between the trimmed V and J ends, which lost 4 bases and 8 bases, there was a span of 14 bases. The CDR3 consists of 13 residues. CDR1 and CDR2 (germline): ENHRY, SYGVKD.

As concerns this clonotype: Because the CDR3 is missing its conserved closing phenylalanine or tryptophan, this is likely a read error. V usage is TRBV20-1 and J usage is TRBJ1-4, with 7 bases fitting TRBD1. The CDR3 totals 11 residues. Germline V gene sequence: CDR1 DFQATT, CDR2 SNEGSKA (reference sequence). The CDR3 coding sequence is TGCAGCGGGACAGTTAGTGAAAAACTGTTTCTT. Its translation is CSGTVSEKLFL.

In the case of this clonotype: This likely comes from a read error, as the CDR3 has no conserved phenylalanine or tryptophan at its end. The DNA is left out, because the CDR3 cannot be placed on it with certainty; the CDR3 is given as TCRdb lists it. CDR3 amino acids: CASSHGTGYTL. The chain combines TRBV12-3 or TRBV12-4 with TRBJ1-2; TRBD1 was called by the table and not checked on the DNA. The CDR3 spans 11 amino acids, including both terminal residues.

Comments on this clonotype: This sequence may be a read error, since a much larger clone differs from it by one base. The chain recombines TRBV5-4 with TRBJ2-3, with 7 nucleotides matching TRBD2. V lost 4 bases to trimming and J lost 2 bases; unmatched junction nucleotides: 13. CDR3 length equals 17 residues. Germline CDR1 reads SGHNT; CDR2 reads YYREEE (reference sequence). The CDR3: CASSGGRSGELTDTQYF. The CDR3 region has the DNA TGTGCCAGCAGCGGGGGTCGGAGCGGGGAACTCACAGATACGCAGTATTTT.

The chain links TRBV18 to TRBJ2-4; either TRBD1 or TRBD2 may fit D (5 bases each). V was clipped by 0 bases and J by 2 bases, with 14 bases between them. The germline gives CDR1 KGHSH, CDR2 LQKENI. The CDR3 is made up of 17 amino acids. This CDR3 is CASSPPKGTLTKNIQYF. CDR3 coding DNA: TGTGCCAGCTCACCACCGAAAGGGACCCTGACCAAAAACATTCAGTACTTC.

A word on this clonotype: A much larger clone differs by one base, so this may be a read error. The CDR3 loop reads CASSSHRDGLDEKLFF. In DNA form, the CDR3 reads TGTGCCAGCAGCTCCCATCGCGACGGCTTGGACGAAAAACTGTTTTTT. The gene calls are TRBV5-5 and TRBJ1-4; D not resolved. The CDR3 totals 16 residues. Trimming stripped 3 bases from V and 8 bases from J, with 20 bases between. Germline V gene sequence: CDR1 SGHKS, CDR2 YYEKEE (reference sequence).

Worth noting for this clonotype: This may come from a read error, since a much larger clone is one base off. The chain employs TRBV11-2 and TRBJ2-7; D might be TRBD1 (6 bases). The germline CDR1 and CDR2 sequences are SGHAT and FQNNGV. This CDR3 contains 15 residues. Trimming stripped 4 bases from V and 0 bases from J, with 13 bases between. CDR3 coding DNA: TGTGCCAGCAGCTCGCTTCGGGACACCTCCTACGAGCAGTACTTC. Its protein is CASSSLRDTSYEQYF.

J is TRBJ2-1 and V is TRBV20-1; 8 nucleotides line up with TRBD2. This CDR3 has 14 amino acids. Germline lookup yields CDR1 DFQATT and CDR2 SNEGSKA (reference sequence). The V gene end was trimmed by 6 bases and the J gene end by 10 bases; junction bases not matched to a gene: 14. Written as DNA, the CDR3 is TGCAGTGCCCCCTACAGCGGGAGTATCGAGGAGCAGTTCTTC. It yields the protein CSAPYSGSIEEQFF.

About this clonotype: This may be a read error, as it is one base from a much larger clone. The chain couples TRBV6-5 to TRBJ2-1; TRBD2 matches at 15 bases. Germline V gene lookup returns CDR1 MNHEY and CDR2 SVGAGI. The CDR3 sequence is 17 residues long. CDR3 DNA: TGTGTCAGCAGCCTCCGGACTAGCGGGAGGGCCGCATTTGAGCAGTTCTTC. Its translation is CVSSLRTSGRAAFEQFF.

As to this clonotype: The junction does not match germline at one end; this may be a read error. The J gene is TRBJ1-2, the V gene TRBV6-5; D uncertain. The length of the CDR3 is 13 residues. Germline V gene lookup returns CDR1 MNHEY and CDR2 SVGAGI. CDR3 nucleotides: TGTGCCAGGAGTTACTCGGCGGACTATGGCTACGCATTC. Translated: CARSYSADYGYAF.

This clonotype was found many times. The chain has TRBV6-2 or TRBV6-3 and TRBJ2-4; D is uncertain. CDR1 MNHEY and CDR2 SVGEGT come from the germline V gene. The V and J ends lost 6 bases and 8 bases respectively, with 17 bases between them. This CDR3 region has 14 residues. Written as DNA, the CDR3 is TGTGCCAGCAGGAAGGCCCTCCCCGCGGACATTCAGTACTTC. Protein: CASRKALPADIQYF.

About this clonotype: A much larger clone lies a single base off, so this may be a read error. The chain links TRBV24-1 to TRBJ2-3; 10 positions match TRBD2. This CDR3 is built from 17 residues. CDR1 is KGHDR, CDR2 SFDVKD, per germline. V was clipped by 4 bases and J by 4 bases; unmatched bases: 10. The DNA for the CDR3 is TGTGCCACCAGTGACTACAGTAGCGGGAGGAGGCCAGATACGCAGTATTTT. Encoded protein: CATSDYSSGRRPDTQYF.

At least ten counts were recorded for this clonotype. The chain is built from TRBV29-1 and TRBJ1-4; D gene uncertain. Germline CDR1 and CDR2: SQVTM and ANQGSEA. The CDR3 is 12 amino acids. With 7 bases removed from V and 8 bases from J, the gap between germline ends came to 14 bases. CDR3 region: CSAASSAEKLFF. CDR3 sequence (DNA): TGCAGCGCGGCCTCATCGGCCGAAAAACTGTTTTTT.

V and J are TRBV25-1 and TRBJ2-1; either TRBD1 or TRBD2 may supply D (5 bases each). This CDR3 is built from 15 residues. V lost 8 bases and J lost 7, with 21 bases in between. Per the germline V gene, CDR1 is MGHDK and CDR2 is SYGVNS. The CDR3: CASDGKGGGINEQFF. DNA of the CDR3: TGTGCCAGCGATGGTAAAGGTGGGGGAATAAATGAGCAGTTCTTC.

The CDR3 DNA reads as TGCGCCAGCAGCTTGGTCCCGGGATTTAACACCGGGGAGCTGTTTTTT. Protein product: CASSLVPGFNTGELFF. The chain has TRBV5-1 and TRBJ2-2, with D possibly being TRBD2 (5 bases). Germline CDR1 SGHRS, CDR2 YFSETQ. Between the trimmed V and J ends, which lost 0 bases and 2 bases, there was a span of 11 bases. This CDR3 contains 16 residues.

With regard to this clonotype: Compared with germline, one end of the junction differs, possibly owing to a read error. This rearrangement joins TRBV6-1 to TRBJ1-2; TRBD1 might be the D (5 bases). Germline CDR1 MNHNS, CDR2 SASEGT. The CDR3 loop spans 14 amino acids. The CDR3 nucleotides are TGCGCCAGCAGTTCACATGGGGCGGACTATGGCTACACCTTC. As protein: CASSSHGADYGYTF.

Remarks on this clonotype: It may be a read error: a sequence one base away is much more abundant. The rearrangement joins TRBV6-5 to TRBJ2-7; D may be TRBD1 (6 bases). Germline CDR1 MNHEY, CDR2 SVGAGI. The CDR3 totals 13 residues. CDR3 in amino acids: CVSRPGVSYEQYF. CDR3 in DNA: TGTGTCAGCCGCCCAGGGGTCTCCTACGAGCAGTACTTC.

Note on this clonotype: The conserved phenylalanine or tryptophan is not found at the CDR3 terminus, so this likely reflects a read error. V is TRBV4-3 and J is TRBJ2-1, with D possibly matching TRBD1 (5 bases). CDR3 length: 17 residues. Germline CDR1 and CDR2: LGHNA and YSLEER. Trimming pared 0 bases from V and 0 bases from J, leaving 12 bases between. This CDR3 is CASSQDLRTSSYNEQFS. CDR3 nucleotides: TGCGCCAGCAGCCAAGATCTCCGGACAAGCTCCTACAATGAGCAGTTCTCT.

The CDR3 coding sequence is TGTGCCAGTAGCCCGGACATCAGAAACACTGAAGCTTTCTTT. Translation gives CASSPDIRNTEAFF. The chain is built from TRBV19 and TRBJ1-1, with D possibly matching TRBD1 (5 bases). Germline assignment: CDR1 LNHDA and CDR2 SQIVND (reference sequence). The CDR3 totals 14 residues. With 6 bases removed from V and 2 bases from J, the gap between germline ends came to 13 bases.

This clonotype was seen many times. The chain combines TRBV12-3 or TRBV12-4 with TRBJ2-2, with TRBD2 as a possible D gene (7 bases). There are 15 residues in the CDR3. The V and J ends lost 9 bases and 2 bases respectively, with 16 bases between them. CDR3 in DNA: TGTGCCAGTACCTTCGGGGGGCCTAACACCGGGGAGCTGTTTTTT. Protein sequence: CASTFGGPNTGELFF.

V and J are TRBV20-1 and TRBJ1-2; 12 bases map to TRBD1. The V gene's germline CDR1 is DFQATT and CDR2 SNEGSKA (reference sequence). The CDR3 loop spans 18 amino acids. V was pared by 1 base and J by 5 bases, with 14 bases of the junction left unmatched. CDR3 sequence: CSARGPPGQGAKHYGYTF. CDR3 bases: TGCAGTGCTAGAGGCCCCCCGGGACAGGGGGCCAAACATTATGGCTACACCTTC.

This clonotype came up once. In this CDR3 the conserved last residue, phenylalanine or tryptophan, is missing, so a read error is likely. This chain links TRBV29-1 with TRBJ2-7; 9 nucleotides align to TRBD1. Germline V gives CDR1 SQVTM, CDR2 ANQGSEA. The length of the CDR3 is 13 residues. The V and J ends lost 7 bases and 6 bases, in that order; junction bases with no gene match: 10. CDR3 sequence (DNA): TGCAGCGCTGGACAGGGGACCGGGGGCGAGCAGTACTAC. The encoded protein is CSAGQGTGGEQYY.